This TCR beta chain appears in the sequencing data of a study of blood T cell repertoires in COVID-19. Study background: The analysed material was cDNA or gDNA that came from T cells, B-cell-depleted T cells, or PBMCs.

The CDR3 is made up of 16 amino acids. Germline CDR1 and CDR2: MGHRA and YSYEKL. Trimming pared 0 bases from V and 9 bases from J, leaving 18 bases between. Authors' processing steps: Estimates of nucleated cell counts were drawn from the amplification of reference gene primers. Sequencing used immunoSEQ multiplex PCR; TCRdb keeps in-frame clones, though not all of them. That table furnishes V, J and clone size, whereas the DNA furnished D and trimming. The data show fewer than 250,000 clones, 89% seen once. This receptor was identified in a man aged 55 to 70 who had recovered from COVID-19. Sequences were obtained from peripheral blood. This sequence joins TRBV4-1 and TRBJ1-5; D is uncertain. CDR3 sequence reads: CASSQDREGVGRPQHF. In DNA form, the CDR3 reads TGCGCCAGCAGCCAAGATAGAGAGGGTGTGGGAAGGCCCCAGCATTTT.